Each of the 25 T cell receptor beta chains below was sequenced from the same sample in a study of shared clonotypes between healthy human individuals. Sequencing used immunoSEQ multiplex PCR; TCRdb keeps in-frame clones, though not all of them. The profile covers 2.5 million or so clones, with around 90% appearing a single time and around 0.14% taken by the ten largest. The sample taken for sequencing was naive CD4+ T cells sorted from blood. The subset here: CD45RA+ positively selected. The receptors were gathered from a man in his late teens or twenties in good health.

Concerning this clone: Other nucleotide sequences in the sample specify the same CDR3. The CDR3 here is CASSPRVQETQYF. CDR3 nucleotides: TGTGCCAGCAGCCCCCGGGTTCAAGAGACCCAGTACTTC. This chain links TRBV27 with TRBJ2-5, with D uncertain. V dropped 6 bases and J dropped 2 bases, with 10 bases sitting between them. The CDR3 loop spans 13 amino acids. The germline V gene has CDR1 MNHEY and CDR2 SMNVEV (reference sequence).

This clone has only one observation. V usage is TRBV15 and J usage is TRBJ1-2; 8 nucleotides match TRBD1. CDR3 length: 15 amino acids. With 2 bases clipped from V and 4 bases from J, the junction kept 6 bases outside the gene matches. CDR1 is LNHNV, CDR2 YYDKDF, per germline (reference sequence). CDR3 sequence reads: CATSRIGQGAYGYTF. CDR3 coding DNA: TGTGCCACCAGCAGAATCGGACAGGGAGCCTATGGCTACACCTTC.

This chain links TRBV10-3 with TRBJ2-6; no reliable D call. Germline V CDR1 and CDR2: ENHRY, SYGVKD. Between the trimmed V and J ends, which lost 11 bases and 0 bases, there was a span of 8 bases. The CDR3 length is 13 residues. In nucleotides, the CDR3 is TGTGCCTTCCCTATCTCTGGGGCCAACGTCCTGACTTTC. It encodes CAFPISGANVLTF.

The chain carries TRBV11-3 and TRBJ2-7; 9 bases fit TRBD2. CDR3 size: 18 residues. CDR1 and CDR2 from the germline V gene are SGHNT and YENEEA. Losses at the gene ends were 4 bases for V and 2 bases for J; bases not matched to a gene: 15. CDR3 nucleotides: TGTGCCAGCAGCTCGCCCTGGGCTAGCGGGAAGAAGGCCTACGAGCAGTACTTC. The encoded protein is CASSSPWASGKKAYEQYF.

A word on this clone: At the DNA level, this CDR3 is encoded by other sequences in the same sample as well. The chain combines TRBV2 with TRBJ1-2; no reliable D call. V lost 3 bases and J 4 bases, leaving 6 bases between the germline ends. The CDR3 covers 12 residues. Germline V CDR1 and CDR2: SNHLY, FYNNEI. DNA of the CDR3: TGTGCCAGCAGTGAGCGCCTCTATGGCTACACCTTC. This sequence encodes CASSERLYGYTF. The whole variable domain, remainder taken from reference TRBV2 and TRBJ1-2, is EPEVTQTPSHQVTQMGQEVILRCVPISNHLYFYWYRQILGQKVEFLVSFYNNEISEKSEIFDDQFSVERPDGSNFTLKIRSTKLEDSAMYFCASSERLYGYTFGSGTRLTVV.

This rearrangement joins TRBV27 to TRBJ1-3; weak D call: TRBD1 (5 bases). This CDR3 contains 14 residues. V was cut by 2 bases and J by 4 bases, with 9 bases left in between. Germline V gene lookup returns CDR1 MNHEY and CDR2 SMNVEV (reference sequence). CDR3 loop: CASSLVPGGNTIYF. The CDR3 DNA sequence: TGTGCCAGCAGTTTAGTCCCAGGGGGAAACACCATATATTTT.

The J gene is TRBJ2-1, the V gene TRBV18, with D possibly called TRBD1 or TRBD2 (6 bases each). There are 16 residues in the CDR3. Trimming removed 6 bases from V and 7 bases from J, with 22 bases in between. The germline V gene has CDR1 KGHSH and CDR2 LQKENI. CDR3 nucleotide sequence: TGTGCCAGCTCTCCAGCATTCGGGGGCGGTGGGAATGAGCAGTTCTTC. Protein: CASSPAFGGGGNEQFF.

This chain uses TRBV11-2 with TRBJ2-2, with D perhaps TRBD1 or TRBD2 (6 bases each). Per germline, CDR1 SGHAT and CDR2 FQNNGV. Deletions cut 4 bases from V and 3 bases from J, with 15 bases between. The CDR3 length is 16 residues. In DNA form, the CDR3 reads TGTGCCAGCAGCTCATTACGGGGGCCGGACACCGGGGAGCTGTTTTTT. Translation gives CASSSLRGPDTGELFF. The full variable domain, its missing parts supplied by reference TRBV11-2 and TRBJ2-2, is EAGVAQSPRYKIIEKRQSVAFWCNPISGHATLYWYQQILGQGPKLLIQFQNNGVVDDSQLPKDRFSAERLKGVDSTLKIQPAKLEDSAVYLCASSSLRGPDTGELFFGEGSRLTVL.

V and J are TRBV5-1 and TRBJ1-6; possible D gene TRBD1, 5 bases. Trimming removed 0 bases from V and 10 bases from J, with 14 bases in between. Germline V gives CDR1 SGHRS, CDR2 YFSETQ. The CDR3 sequence is 15 residues long. The CDR3 DNA is TGCGCCAGCAGCTTGGTGGGGGACGCGGGCTCACCCCTCCACTTT. Protein sequence: CASSLVGDAGSPLHF.

This chain uses TRBV6-1 with TRBJ2-7; 7 bases align to TRBD1. This CDR3 comprises 11 residues. Germline V gene lookup returns CDR1 MNHNS and CDR2 SASEGT. V lost 11 bases, J lost 3 bases, and 4 bases stayed unmatched. CDR3 nucleotide sequence: TGTGCCGGTGGACAGGTCTACGAGCAGTACTTC. It codes for CAGGQVYEQYF.

V usage is TRBV19 and J usage is TRBJ2-2, with 8 bases identical to TRBD1. The CDR3 contains 16 residues. V shed 5 bases, J shed 5 bases, and the junction held 10 bases outside the gene matches. The V gene's germline CDR1 is LNHDA and CDR2 SQIVND (reference sequence). The CDR3 bases are TGTGCCAGTAGTGTCCTGACAGGGGCGAGTACCGGGGAGCTGTTTTTT. It is translated as CASSVLTGASTGELFF.

V usage is TRBV6-5 and J usage is TRBJ2-1; possibly TRBD2 for D (7 bases). Trimming removed 6 bases from V and 12 bases from J, with 21 bases in between. The length of the CDR3 is 14 residues. Germline CDR1 MNHEY, CDR2 SVGAGI. The CDR3 DNA reads TGTGCCAGCAGGCCCACTGGCGGGGGCGGGGGGCAGTTCTTC. Translation: CASRPTGGGGGQFF.

The chain couples TRBV5-4 to TRBJ2-1; 8 bases map to TRBD2. The CDR3 sequence is 15 residues long. Germline assignment: CDR1 SGHNT and CDR2 YYREEE (reference sequence). Trimming took 4 bases from V and 4 from J; bases not matched to a gene: 7. This CDR3 reads CASSVTSDPYNEQFF. In DNA form, the CDR3 reads TGTGCCAGCAGCGTGACTAGCGACCCGTACAATGAGCAGTTCTTC. Based on the CDR3 plus reference TRBV5-4 and TRBJ2-1, the full variable domain is ETGVTQSPTHLIKTRGQQVTLRCSSQSGHNTVSWYQQALGQGPQFIFQYYREEENGRGNFPPRFSGLQFPNYSSELNVNALELDDSALYLCASSVTSDPYNEQFFGPGTRLTVL.

The chain employs TRBV5-1 and TRBJ2-1; D gene ambiguous. Germline V CDR1 and CDR2: SGHRS, YFSETQ. V gave up 2 bases and J gave up 0 bases, with 9 bases separating them. This CDR3 contains 15 residues. CDR3 nucleotide sequence: TGCGCCAGCAGCTTTGCGGCGAGCTCCTACAATGAGCAGTTCTTC. Translation: CASSFAASSYNEQFF.

The V call is TRBV6-5, the J call TRBJ1-3, with 7 bases aligning to TRBD1. Germline V gene data show CDR1 as MNHEY and CDR2 as SVGAGI. CDR3 size: 14 residues. With 6 bases clipped from V and 3 bases from J, the junction kept 5 bases outside the gene matches. The CDR3 sequence is CASSLGGFGNTIYF. The CDR3, as DNA: TGTGCCAGCAGCCTAGGGGGCTTTGGAAACACCATATATTTT.

The genes are TRBV9 and TRBJ2-2, with no clear D. Trimming shortened V by 6 bases and J by 2 bases, and 8 bases separated the two germline ends. Germline CDR1 and CDR2: SGDLS and YYNGEE. CDR3 length: 13 residues. CDR3 sequence (DNA): TGTGCCAGCACCAGACTCAACACCGGGGAGCTGTTTTTT. This gives the protein CASTRLNTGELFF. Full variable domain (outside the CDR3, taken from reference TRBV9 and TRBJ2-2): DSGVTQTPKHLITATGQRVTLRCSPRSGDLSVYWYQQSLDQGLQFLIQYYNGEERAKGNILERFSAQQFPDLHSELNLSSLELGDSALYFCASTRLNTGELFFGEGSRLTVL.

Details on this clone: The same CDR3 arises from other DNA sequences in this sample as well. The chain uses TRBV12-5 and TRBJ2-3; D gene uncertain. Trimming took 5 bases from V and 2 from J, leaving 2 bases between them. Germline loops: CDR1 LGHNT, CDR2 FRNRAP. CDR3 size: 11 residues. The CDR3 DNA reads as TGTGCTAGTGGTCCCACAGATACGCAGTATTTT. It is translated as CASGPTDTQYF.

The chain combines TRBV23-1 with TRBJ1-4; no clear D gene. TRBV23-1 falls under the ORF class, with uncertain function. CDR3 length equals 19 residues. The ends were cut back, 0 bases at V and 7 bases at J, with 24 bases in the middle. CDR3 loop: CASSQSQPMLNRSPEKLFF. Here the CDR3 DNA reads TGCGCCAGCAGTCAATCCCAGCCGATGCTAAACCGGAGCCCTGAAAAACTGTTTTTT.

This rearrangement joins TRBV7-2 to TRBJ2-7, with D perhaps matching TRBD2 (6 bases). Germline V lookup: CDR1 SGHTA, CDR2 FQGNSA. Trimming shortened V by 1 base and J by 2 bases, and 9 bases separated the two germline ends. This CDR3 region has 14 residues. The CDR3 nucleotides read TGTGCCAGCAGCTTAGTCGGGAGTCCCTACGAGCAGTACTTC. It codes for CASSLVGSPYEQYF.

The chain links TRBV7-2 to TRBJ2-7; 12 positions agree with TRBD1. V was pared by 5 bases and J by 11 bases, with 10 bases of the junction left unmatched. The V gene's germline CDR1 is SGHTA and CDR2 FQGNSA. The CDR3 spans 14 residues. CDR3 bases: TGTGCCAGCAGCCCAGGGGGACAGGGGGCGCGAAAGTACTTC. This encodes CASSPGGQGARKYF.

The chain links TRBV4-1 to TRBJ2-1; 9 nucleotides agree with TRBD2. The V and J ends lost 2 bases and 4 bases, in that order; junction bases with no gene match: 9. Germline V gene lookup returns CDR1 MGHRA and CDR2 YSYEKL. The CDR3 has 17 amino acids. The CDR3 loop is CASSQPAPTSGYNEQFF. Written as DNA, the CDR3 is TGCGCCAGCAGCCAACCGGCCCCGACTAGCGGTTACAATGAGCAGTTCTTC.

CDR3 sequence reads: CASSFRGSDEQFF. CDR3 DNA sequence: TGCGCCAGCAGCTTCCGGGGTAGCGATGAGCAGTTCTTC. The chain uses TRBV5-1 and TRBJ2-1, with D possibly TRBD2 on 5 matching bases. The CDR3 contains 13 residues. The V gene lost 2 bases and the J gene lost 8 bases, with 11 bases spanning the gap. Germline lookup yields CDR1 SGHRS and CDR2 YFSETQ.

The CDR3 bases are TGCGCCAGCAGCCAAGAGCGGGGCGCCGGCTACGAGCAGTACTTC. As protein: CASSQERGAGYEQYF. The gene calls are TRBV4-3 and TRBJ2-7; the D gene is possibly TRBD2 (6 bases). Germline values: CDR1 LGHNA, CDR2 YSLEER. The CDR3 consists of 15 residues. V was clipped by 0 bases and J by 3 bases, with 12 bases between them.

This sequence joins TRBV19 and TRBJ1-2; 11 bases line up with TRBD1. Germline CDR1 reads LNHDA; CDR2 reads SQIVND (reference sequence). This CDR3 region has 14 residues. The J segment lost 3 bases and the V segment lost 7 bases, leaving 4 bases of the junction unmatched. The CDR3 sequence is CASTSGQGDYGYTF. The CDR3 DNA reads TGTGCCAGTACCTCGGGACAGGGGGACTATGGCTACACCTTC.

The rearrangement links TRBV6-5 to TRBJ1-5; 8 nucleotides align to TRBD1. Germline trimming cut 5 bases from V and 7 bases from J; bases unmatched to any gene: 10. Germline V CDR1 and CDR2: MNHEY, SVGAGI. This CDR3 is 15 amino acids long. The CDR3 here is CASSVTSGGRQPQHF. In DNA form, the CDR3 reads TGTGCCAGCAGTGTAACTTCAGGGGGCAGACAGCCCCAGCATTTT.